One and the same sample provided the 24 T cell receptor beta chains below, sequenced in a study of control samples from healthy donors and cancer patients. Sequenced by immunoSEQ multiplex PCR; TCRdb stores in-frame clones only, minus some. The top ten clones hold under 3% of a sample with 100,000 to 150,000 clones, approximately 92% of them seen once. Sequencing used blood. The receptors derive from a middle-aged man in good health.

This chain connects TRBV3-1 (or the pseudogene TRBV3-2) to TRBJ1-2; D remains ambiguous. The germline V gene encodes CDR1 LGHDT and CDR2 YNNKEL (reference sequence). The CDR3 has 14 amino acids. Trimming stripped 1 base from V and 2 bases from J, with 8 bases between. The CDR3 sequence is CASSQGPGNYGYTF. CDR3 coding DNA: TGTGCCAGCAGCCAAGGTCCCGGAAACTATGGCTACACCTTC.

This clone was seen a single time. The CDR3 is CASRSGGAYQETQYF. DNA for the CDR3: TGTGCCAGCAGGAGCGGGGGGGCGTACCAAGAGACCCAGTACTTC. This chain uses TRBV5-6 with TRBJ2-5, with 10 bases identical to TRBD2. With V trimmed by 5 bases and J by 0 bases, 4 bases remained unmatched. The CDR3 is made up of 15 amino acids. Germline assignment: CDR1 SGHDT and CDR2 YYEEEE.

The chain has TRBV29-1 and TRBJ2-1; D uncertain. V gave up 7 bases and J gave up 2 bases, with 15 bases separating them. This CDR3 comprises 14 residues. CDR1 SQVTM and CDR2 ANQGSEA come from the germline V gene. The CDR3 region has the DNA TGCAGCGCGAGAGAAGGCCCTACCTACAATGAGCAGTTCTTC. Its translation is CSAREGPTYNEQFF.

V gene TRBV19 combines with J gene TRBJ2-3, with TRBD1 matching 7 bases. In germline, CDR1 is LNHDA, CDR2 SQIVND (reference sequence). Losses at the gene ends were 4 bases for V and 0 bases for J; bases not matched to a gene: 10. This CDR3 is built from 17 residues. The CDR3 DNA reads TGTGCCAGTAGTAGGTGGAGACAGGGCGTTAGCACAGATACGCAGTATTTT. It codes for CASSRWRQGVSTDTQYF.

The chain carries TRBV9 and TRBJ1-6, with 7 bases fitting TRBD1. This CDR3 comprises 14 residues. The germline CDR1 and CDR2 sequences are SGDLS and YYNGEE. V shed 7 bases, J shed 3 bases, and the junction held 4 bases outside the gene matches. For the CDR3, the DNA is TGTGCCAGCTCCAGGGGGAACTATAATTCACCCCTCCACTTT. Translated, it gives CASSRGNYNSPLHF.

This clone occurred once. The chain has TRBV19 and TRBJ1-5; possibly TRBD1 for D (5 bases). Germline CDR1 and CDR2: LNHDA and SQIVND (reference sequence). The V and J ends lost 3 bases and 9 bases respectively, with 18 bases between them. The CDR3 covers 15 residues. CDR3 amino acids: CASSILDVSGGPQHF. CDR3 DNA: TGTGCCAGTAGTATCCTCGACGTCAGCGGGGGGCCCCAGCATTTT.

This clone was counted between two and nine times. The CDR3 region is CASSLAGANSPLHF. CDR3 DNA sequence: TGTGCCAGCAGCTTGGCAGGGGCTAATTCACCCCTCCACTTT. The V gene is TRBV5-4, the J gene TRBJ1-6; the D gene is possibly TRBD1 (6 bases). The CDR3 length is 14 residues. Trimming pared 0 bases from V and 6 bases from J, leaving 7 bases between. In germline, CDR1 is SGHNT, CDR2 YYREEE (reference sequence).

The CDR3 here is CASSSQKFPPHTGELFF. CDR3 bases: TGTGCCAGCAGCTCCCAGAAGTTCCCTCCTCACACCGGGGAGCTGTTTTTT. The genes are TRBV5-6 and TRBJ2-2; unclear D gene. Trimming removed 3 bases from V and 3 bases from J, with 18 bases in between. Germline lookup yields CDR1 SGHDT and CDR2 YYEEEE. This CDR3 comprises 17 residues.

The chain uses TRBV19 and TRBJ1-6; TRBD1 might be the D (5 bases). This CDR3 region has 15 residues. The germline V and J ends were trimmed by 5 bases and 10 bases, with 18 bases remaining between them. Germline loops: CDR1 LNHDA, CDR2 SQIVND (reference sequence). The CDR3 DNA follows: TGTGCCAGTAGTCCCTCTGGGGACGCAAGCTCACCCCTCCACTTT. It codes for CASSPSGDASSPLHF. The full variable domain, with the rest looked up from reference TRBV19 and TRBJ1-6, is DGGITQSPKYLFRKEGQNVTLSCEQNLNHDAMYWYRQDPGQGLRLIYYSQIVNDFQKGDIAEGYSVSREKKESFPLTVTSAQKNPTAFYLCASSPSGDASSPLHFGNGTRLTVT.

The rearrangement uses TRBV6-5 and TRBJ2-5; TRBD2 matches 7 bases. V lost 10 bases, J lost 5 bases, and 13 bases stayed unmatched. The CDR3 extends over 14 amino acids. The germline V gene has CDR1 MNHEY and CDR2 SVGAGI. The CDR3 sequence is CATRLRERRETQYF. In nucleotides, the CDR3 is TGTGCCACCCGGCTGCGGGAGCGGCGGGAGACCCAGTACTTC.

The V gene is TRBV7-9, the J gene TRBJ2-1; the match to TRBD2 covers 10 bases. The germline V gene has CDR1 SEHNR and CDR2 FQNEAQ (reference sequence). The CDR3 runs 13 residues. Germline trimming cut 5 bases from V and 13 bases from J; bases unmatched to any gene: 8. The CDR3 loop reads CASSPISGGTQFF. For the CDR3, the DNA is TGTGCCAGCAGCCCCATTAGCGGGGGGACCCAGTTCTTC.

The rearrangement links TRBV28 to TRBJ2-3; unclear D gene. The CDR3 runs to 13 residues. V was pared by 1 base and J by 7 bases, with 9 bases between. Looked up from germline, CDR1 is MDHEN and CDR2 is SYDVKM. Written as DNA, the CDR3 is TGTGCCAGCAGTTTATCCCGTGGGAATACGCAGTATTTT. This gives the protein CASSLSRGNTQYF.

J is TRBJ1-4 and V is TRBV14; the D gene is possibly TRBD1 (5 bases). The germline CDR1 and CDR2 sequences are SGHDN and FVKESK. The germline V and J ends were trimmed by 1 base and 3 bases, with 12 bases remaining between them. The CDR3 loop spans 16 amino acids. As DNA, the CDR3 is TGTGCCAGCAGCCAAGGGCAGGGATTCGCTAATGAAAAACTGTTTTTT. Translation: CASSQGQGFANEKLFF.

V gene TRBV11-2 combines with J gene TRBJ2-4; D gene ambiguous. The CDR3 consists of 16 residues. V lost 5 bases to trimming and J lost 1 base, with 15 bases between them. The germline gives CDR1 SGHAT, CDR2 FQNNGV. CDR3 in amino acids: CASSQAGVRAKNIQYF. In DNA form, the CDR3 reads TGTGCCAGCAGCCAAGCTGGGGTGAGGGCCAAAAACATTCAGTACTTC.

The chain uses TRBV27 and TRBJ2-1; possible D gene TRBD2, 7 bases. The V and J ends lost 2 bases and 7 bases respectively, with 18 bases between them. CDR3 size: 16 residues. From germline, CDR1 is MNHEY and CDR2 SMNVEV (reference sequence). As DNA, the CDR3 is TGTGCCAGCAGTTTACGGGGGGCGGAGGGACGGAATGAGCAGTTCTTC. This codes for CASSLRGAEGRNEQFF.

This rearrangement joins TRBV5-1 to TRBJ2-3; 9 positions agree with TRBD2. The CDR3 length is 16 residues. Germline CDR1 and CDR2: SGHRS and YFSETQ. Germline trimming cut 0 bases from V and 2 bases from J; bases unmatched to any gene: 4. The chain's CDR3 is CASSLDTSGLTDTQYF. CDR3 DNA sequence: TGCGCCAGCAGCTTGGACACTAGCGGGCTCACAGATACGCAGTATTTT.

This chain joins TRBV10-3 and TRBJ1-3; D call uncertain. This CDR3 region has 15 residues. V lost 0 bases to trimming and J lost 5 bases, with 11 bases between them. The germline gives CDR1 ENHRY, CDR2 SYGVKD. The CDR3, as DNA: TGTGCCATCAGTGAGTCTGTGGTCGAGCGAAACACCATATATTTT. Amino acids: CAISESVVERNTIYF.

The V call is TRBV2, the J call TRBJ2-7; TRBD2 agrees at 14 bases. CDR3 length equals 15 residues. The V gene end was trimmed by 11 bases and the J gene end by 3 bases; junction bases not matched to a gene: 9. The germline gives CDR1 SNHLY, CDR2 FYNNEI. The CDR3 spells CAAFSTSGGGYEQYF. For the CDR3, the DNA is TGTGCCGCCTTCTCGACTAGCGGGGGGGGCTACGAGCAGTACTTC.

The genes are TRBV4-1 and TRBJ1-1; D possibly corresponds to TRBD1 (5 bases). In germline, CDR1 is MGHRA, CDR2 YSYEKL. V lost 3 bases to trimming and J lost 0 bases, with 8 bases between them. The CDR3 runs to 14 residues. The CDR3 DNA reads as TGCGCCAGCAGCCAGGGACTCCTGAACACTGAAGCTTTCTTT. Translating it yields CASSQGLLNTEAFF.

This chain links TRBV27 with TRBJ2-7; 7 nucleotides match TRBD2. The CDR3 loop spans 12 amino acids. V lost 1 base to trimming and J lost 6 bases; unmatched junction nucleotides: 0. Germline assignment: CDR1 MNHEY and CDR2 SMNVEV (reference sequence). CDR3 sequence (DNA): TGTGCCAGCAGTTTATGGGGGGGCGAGCAGTACTTC. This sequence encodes CASSLWGGEQYF.

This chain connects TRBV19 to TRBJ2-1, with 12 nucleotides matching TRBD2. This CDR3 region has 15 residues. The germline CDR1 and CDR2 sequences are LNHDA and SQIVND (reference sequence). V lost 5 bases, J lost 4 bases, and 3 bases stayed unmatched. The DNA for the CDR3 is TGTGCCAGTAGTCTTCTAGCGGGGGGGTACAATGAGCAGTTCTTC. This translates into CASSLLAGGYNEQFF. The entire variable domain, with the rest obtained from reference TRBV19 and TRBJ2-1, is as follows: DGGITQSPKYLFRKEGQNVTLSCEQNLNHDAMYWYRQDPGQGLRLIYYSQIVNDFQKGDIAEGYSVSREKKESFPLTVTSAQKNPTAFYLCASSLLAGGYNEQFFGPGTRLTVL.

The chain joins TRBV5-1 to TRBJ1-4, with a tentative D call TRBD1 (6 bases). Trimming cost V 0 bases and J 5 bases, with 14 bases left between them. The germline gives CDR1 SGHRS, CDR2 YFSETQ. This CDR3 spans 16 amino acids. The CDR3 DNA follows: TGCGCCAGCAGCTTGGCTATAGGCCAGGGGAATGAAAAACTGTTTTTT. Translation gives CASSLAIGQGNEKLFF.

This chain's CDR3 is CASSLRSEQLFNQPQHF. CDR3 sequence (DNA): TGTGCCAGCAGTTTGAGGTCGGAACAACTATTCAATCAGCCCCAGCATTTT. This chain uses TRBV28 with TRBJ1-5; no definite D call. V was clipped by 3 bases and J by 3 bases, with 18 bases between them. This CDR3 comprises 17 residues. Per germline, CDR1 MDHEN and CDR2 SYDVKM.

The CDR3: CASRGKQGANNEQFF. The CDR3 DNA reads TGTGCCAGCAGAGGTAAACAGGGAGCTAACAATGAGCAGTTCTTC. The V gene is TRBV7-8, the J gene TRBJ2-1; D may be TRBD1 (6 bases). The germline V gene encodes CDR1 SGHVS and CDR2 FQNEAQ. V gave up 6 bases and J gave up 5 bases, with 17 bases separating them. This CDR3 comprises 15 residues.